This T cell receptor beta chain was obtained from a study of a mutant IDH1 vaccine in newly diagnosed glioma. At the level of the study: Patients were started on vaccination 4-6 weeks after radiotherapy alone, or with temozolomide cycles. The treated population exhibited a male proportion of around 62%, a female proportion of 37.5%, and a mean age of about 40 years.

Time point described: week 47, end of study. Topical imiquimod was applied with each vaccine dose, which held 300 ug of mutant IDH1 20-mer peptide. Scheduled for weeks 1, 3, 5, 7, 11, 15, 19 and 23, eight vaccinations were given to patients. The donors' diagnosis was new WHO grade 3 or 4 astrocytoma that was IDH1-mutant and ATRX-lost. The method was immunoSEQ multiplex PCR; TCRdb's version includes in-frame clones alone and lacks a portion of them. The sample consists of about 50,000 clones, about 81% of them appearing once. Germline V gene lookup returns CDR1 SGHVS and CDR2 FQNEAQ. The CDR3 extends over 15 amino acids. Between the trimmed V and J ends, which lost 5 bases and 5 bases, there was a span of 15 bases. With respect to this clone: Its antigen is not known.

The starting material was PBMCs, obtained from a glioma patient whose treatment included an IDH1 peptide vaccine. The rearrangement joins TRBV7-8 to TRBJ2-2, with unresolved D. The receptor comes from a woman between 25 and 40 years old with glioma. Some clones in this sample may be carry-over from other donors' samples. CDR3 amino acids: CASSLRTPKTGELFF. CDR3 coding DNA: TGTGCCAGCAGCCTCCGGACGCCCAAAACCGGGGAGCTGTTTTTT.